Below are 27 T cell receptor beta chains sequenced from a single sample in a study of OX40 agonist ivuxolimab in advanced cancers. Clones were read by immunoSEQ multiplex PCR, and TCRdb kept only the in-frame ones, dropping some. The sample has about 14,000 clones; roughly three quarters are singletons. The specimen comprised CD4+ or CD8+ T cells sorted from blood, sampled in a trial of the OX40 agonist ivuxolimab. These TCRs come from an adult with an advanced solid tumor such as melanoma, head and neck, liver or kidney cancer.

This clone was seen once. The rearrangement uses TRBV25-1 and TRBJ1-2; 7 bases match TRBD1. Germline trimming cut 6 bases from V and 7 bases from J; bases unmatched to any gene: 8. The CDR3 spans 13 residues. From germline, CDR1 is MGHDK and CDR2 SYGVNS. CDR3 region: CASSRQGFFGYTF. DNA of the CDR3: TGTGCCAGCAGCCGACAGGGCTTCTTTGGCTACACCTTC.

This clone was counted between two and nine times. V usage is TRBV28 and J usage is TRBJ2-2; D gene unclear. Germline V gives CDR1 MDHEN, CDR2 SYDVKM. Trimming removed 7 bases at V and 2 bases at J, with 5 bases between. The CDR3 totals 12 residues. DNA for the CDR3: TGTGCCAGCAATCCAAACACCGGGGAGCTGTTTTTT. It codes for CASNPNTGELFF.

V is TRBV2 and J is TRBJ1-4, with D possibly TRBD1 on 6 matching bases. The germline V and J ends were trimmed by 8 bases and 8 bases, with 24 bases remaining between them. Germline assignment: CDR1 SNHLY and CDR2 FYNNEI. The CDR3 totals 16 residues. The CDR3 coding sequence is TGTGCCAGCCAAGAAGGGTTCGGGGGCCTTCGAGAAAAACTGTTTTTT. This sequence encodes CASQEGFGGLREKLFF.

This clone was found a few times. The chain combines TRBV19 with TRBJ1-5; 12 bases line up with TRBD1. CDR1 is LNHDA, CDR2 SQIVND, per germline (reference sequence). The V and J ends lost 6 bases and 5 bases, in that order; junction bases with no gene match: 8. CDR3 length: 16 amino acids. CDR3 amino acids: CASSLLGTGGDQPQHF. The CDR3 DNA reads TGTGCCAGTAGCTTGCTCGGGACAGGGGGCGATCAGCCCCAGCATTTT. Looking up the rest from reference TRBV19 and TRBJ1-5 gives the full variable domain: DGGITQSPKYLFRKEGQNVTLSCEQNLNHDAMYWYRQDPGQGLRLIYYSQIVNDFQKGDIAEGYSVSREKKESFPLTVTSAQKNPTAFYLCASSLLGTGGDQPQHFGDGTRLSIL.

The CDR3 sequence: CASSPLYGTGDGYTF. CDR3 sequence (DNA): TGTGCCAGTAGTCCGCTATATGGGACAGGGGATGGCTACACCTTC. The chain carries TRBV19 and TRBJ1-2; 10 bases map to TRBD1. V dropped 5 bases and J dropped 6; count of bases not matched to a gene: 9. The CDR3 length is 15 residues. Germline CDR1 is LNHDA and CDR2 is SQIVND (reference sequence).

The chain carries TRBV10-3 and TRBJ2-2; D unclear. CDR1 is ENHRY, CDR2 SYGVKD, per germline. The CDR3 runs to 15 residues. Between the trimmed V and J ends, which lost 0 bases and 8 bases, there was a span of 13 bases. CDR3 amino acids: CAISESVIERGELFF. CDR3 nucleotides: TGTGCCATCAGTGAGTCGGTCATCGAACGGGGGGAGCTGTTTTTT.

The J gene is TRBJ1-2, the V gene TRBV5-5, with D unresolved. Looked up from germline, CDR1 is SGHKS and CDR2 is YYEKEE (reference sequence). V was pared by 6 bases and J by 7 bases, with 13 bases between. CDR3 length: 12 amino acids. The CDR3 sequence: CASTLTEGGYTF. In DNA, the CDR3 is TGTGCCAGCACCCTCACGGAGGGTGGCTACACCTTC.

This chain connects TRBV7-9 to TRBJ1-2; D perhaps matches TRBD1 (6 bases). The CDR3 totals 13 residues. Germline lookup yields CDR1 SEHNR and CDR2 FQNEAQ (reference sequence). The germline V and J ends were trimmed by 3 bases and 6 bases, with 11 bases remaining between them. The CDR3 sequence is CASSFSEGDGYTF. CDR3 sequence (DNA): TGTGCCAGCAGCTTCTCGGAGGGGGATGGCTACACCTTC.

CDR3: CASSPLREYRAFF. DNA for the CDR3: TGTGCCAGCAGCCCCCTTAGGGAATACCGAGCTTTCTTT. The chain uses TRBV11-2 and TRBJ1-1; D remains unclear. Trimming shortened V by 5 bases and J by 10 bases, and 17 bases separated the two germline ends. Germline V gives CDR1 SGHAT, CDR2 FQNNGV. The CDR3 has 13 residues.

Only a few counts were recorded for this clone. The chain recombines TRBV27 with TRBJ2-5; D not certain. Per germline, CDR1 MNHEY and CDR2 SMNVEV (reference sequence). The V end lost 4 bases, the J end lost 1 base, and 7 bases lay between the germline ends. The CDR3 totals 13 residues. DNA for the CDR3: TGTGCCAGCAGTTCCCCCCCCCAAGAGACCCAGTACTTC. It codes for CASSSPPQETQYF.

The rearrangement links TRBV15 to TRBJ2-1; the D call may be TRBD1 or TRBD2 (5 bases each). The V gene lost 1 base and the J gene lost 10 bases, with 26 bases spanning the gap. Germline CDR1 is LNHNV and CDR2 is YYDKDF (reference sequence). The CDR3 contains 18 residues. The CDR3 coding sequence is TGTGCCACCAGCAGAGGGGACCCGGGACCCGGGTTTGATAGCGAGCAGTTCTTC. Its protein is CATSRGDPGPGFDSEQFF.

This chain links TRBV11-2 with TRBJ1-2; D remains unclear. Trimming cost V 0 bases and J 3 bases, with 14 bases left between them. In germline, CDR1 is SGHAT, CDR2 FQNNGV. The CDR3 is 16 residues long. The CDR3 DNA reads as TGTGCCAGCAGCTTAGATCGGGGTGGCAGGTACTATGGCTACACCTTC. Translating it yields CASSLDRGGRYYGYTF. The entire variable domain, with the rest obtained from reference TRBV11-2 and TRBJ1-2, is as follows: EAGVAQSPRYKIIEKRQSVAFWCNPISGHATLYWYQQILGQGPKLLIQFQNNGVVDDSQLPKDRFSAERLKGVDSTLKIQPAKLEDSAVYLCASSLDRGGRYYGYTFGSGTRLTVV.

This sequence joins TRBV4-1 and TRBJ2-5, with TRBD2 matching 11 bases. The CDR3 length is 15 residues. CDR1 is MGHRA and CDR2 is YSYEKL in the germline V gene. V lost 2 bases, J lost 1 base, and 0 bases stayed unmatched. The CDR3 sequence: CASSQLAGGQETQYF. In nucleotides, the CDR3 is TGCGCCAGCAGCCAACTAGCGGGGGGCCAAGAGACCCAGTACTTC.

The rearrangement links TRBV4-1 to TRBJ2-1; unclear D gene. V was trimmed by 5 bases and J by 1 base, leaving 9 bases between them. The CDR3 loop spans 14 amino acids. CDR1 and CDR2 from the germline V gene are MGHRA and YSYEKL. The CDR3: CASSFTPSYNEQFF. CDR3 nucleotides: TGCGCCAGCAGCTTCACCCCTTCCTACAATGAGCAGTTCTTC.

Only a few counts were recorded for this clone. The chain couples TRBV5-5 to TRBJ2-5, with D perhaps TRBD2 (6 bases). This CDR3 is 14 amino acids long. Trimming left V 0 bases short and J 2 bases short, with 8 bases between. From germline, CDR1 is SGHKS and CDR2 YYEKEE (reference sequence). The CDR3 reads CASSLGGGQETQYF. CDR3 DNA: TGTGCCAGCAGCTTGGGAGGAGGGCAAGAGACCCAGTACTTC.

V usage is TRBV5-1 and J usage is TRBJ2-1; TRBD1 or TRBD2 may be the D gene (5 bases each). Germline CDR1 reads SGHRS; CDR2 reads YFSETQ. V lost 3 bases to trimming and J lost 3 bases, with 10 bases between them. The CDR3 loop spans 14 amino acids. For the CDR3, the DNA is TGCGCCAGCAGCTGGGGACCAAACTACAATGAGCAGTTCTTC. Translating it yields CASSWGPNYNEQFF.

This clone rates as medium-sized. This chain joins TRBV10-1 and TRBJ1-1; possibly TRBD1 for D (6 bases). The length of the CDR3 is 15 residues. Germline-derived CDR1 and CDR2 are WNHNN and SYGVQD (reference sequence). The V and J ends lost 3 bases and 1 base respectively, with 12 bases between them. CDR3 in DNA: TGCGCCAGCAGTGATTTTCAGGGGCCGAACACTGAAGCTTTCTTT. Encoded protein: CASSDFQGPNTEAFF.

In this sample, this clone turned up once. V usage is TRBV4-3 and J usage is TRBJ2-2, with TRBD1 as a possible D gene (6 bases). Trimming left V 3 bases short and J 0 bases short, with 11 bases between. Germline lookup yields CDR1 LGHNA and CDR2 YSLEER. CDR3 size: 16 residues. CDR3 in DNA: TGCGCCAGCAGCCATTCCGGGACATCGAACACCGGGGAGCTGTTTTTT. Its translation: CASSHSGTSNTGELFF.

This chain joins TRBV30 and TRBJ2-7; D might be TRBD1 (7 bases). Trimming took 3 bases from V and 7 from J, leaving 16 bases between them. Germline CDR1 GTSNPN, CDR2 SVGIG (reference sequence). The CDR3 sequence is 13 residues long. The DNA of the CDR3 is TGTGCCTGGAGAGTCCCAGGGGGGATAGAGCAGTACTTC. Encoded protein: CAWRVPGGIEQYF.

The J gene is TRBJ1-3, the V gene TRBV28; no definite D call. V lost 6 bases to trimming and J lost 2 bases, with 8 bases between them. Per germline, CDR1 MDHEN and CDR2 SYDVKM. This CDR3 spans 13 amino acids. CDR3 coding DNA: TGTGCCAGCAGCCTATACCCTGGAAACACCATATATTTT. It yields the protein CASSLYPGNTIYF.

The chain uses TRBV30 and TRBJ1-5; D perhaps matches TRBD1 (5 bases). Trimming cost V 4 bases and J 5 bases, with 12 bases left between them. Germline V lookup: CDR1 GTSNPN, CDR2 SVGIG (reference sequence). This CDR3 region has 13 residues. CDR3 amino acids: CAWTGGSHQPQHF. The DNA for the CDR3 is TGTGCCTGGACTGGGGGGTCCCATCAGCCCCAGCATTTT.

The chain employs TRBV7-3 and TRBJ2-2; tentatively, D is TRBD1 (5 bases). V lost 6 bases to trimming and J lost 7 bases, with 9 bases between them. CDR3 length: 12 amino acids. Germline CDR1 is SGHTA and CDR2 is FQGTGA. CDR3 in DNA: TGTGCCAGCAGTAGTCAGGGCGGGGAGCTGTTTTTT. The encoded protein is CASSSQGGELFF.

The genes are TRBV27 and TRBJ1-5; TRBD1 aligns across 8 bases. The CDR3 totals 15 residues. Germline CDR1 and CDR2: MNHEY and SMNVEV (reference sequence). Germline trimming cut 6 bases from V and 2 bases from J; bases unmatched to any gene: 6. The CDR3 here is CASSKDRGGNQPQHF. CDR3 DNA: TGTGCCAGCAGCAAAGACAGGGGAGGCAATCAGCCCCAGCATTTT.

The V call is TRBV11-2, the J call TRBJ2-1; possible D gene TRBD2, 6 bases. This CDR3 is built from 17 residues. Germline CDR1 reads SGHAT; CDR2 reads FQNNGV. The V end lost 5 bases, the J end lost 0 bases, and 17 bases lay between the germline ends. This CDR3 is CASSTPRRGNSYNEQFF. The DNA for the CDR3 is TGTGCCAGCAGCACCCCCCGACGCGGGAACTCCTACAATGAGCAGTTCTTC.

The rearrangement links TRBV19 to TRBJ2-7; possibly TRBD2 for D (5 bases). Trimming left V 6 bases short and J 5 bases short, with 11 bases between. CDR3 length: 12 residues. Germline values: CDR1 LNHDA, CDR2 SQIVND (reference sequence). CDR3 in DNA: TGTGCCAGTAGGGACCGGGGTCACGAGCAGTACTTC. This encodes CASRDRGHEQYF. The variable domain in full, completed from reference TRBV19 and TRBJ2-7, reads DGGITQSPKYLFRKEGQNVTLSCEQNLNHDAMYWYRQDPGQGLRLIYYSQIVNDFQKGDIAEGYSVSREKKESFPLTVTSAQKNPTAFYLCASRDRGHEQYFGPGTRLTVT.

The rearrangement uses TRBV4-3 and TRBJ1-1; the D is unclear. Between the trimmed V and J ends, which lost 7 bases and 7 bases, there was a span of 16 bases. The CDR3 runs 13 residues. Germline CDR1 reads LGHNA; CDR2 reads YSLEER. The CDR3 nucleotides are TGCGCCAGCAACTCGGCCAGACATCTTGAAGCTTTCTTT. Translated, it gives CASNSARHLEAFF.

The chain combines TRBV5-8 with TRBJ1-2, with D maybe TRBD1 (5 bases). V dropped 7 bases and J dropped 0 bases, with 16 bases sitting between them. In germline, CDR1 is SGHTS, CDR2 YDEGEE. The CDR3 is 15 amino acids. CDR3 coding DNA: TGTGCCAGCTACCCCTGGGGCAGAACTAACTATGGCTACACCTTC. It encodes CASYPWGRTNYGYTF.